Listed below are T cell receptor beta chains from one sample, sequenced in a study of cytomegalovirus exposure and HLA in healthy donors. The protocol was immunoSEQ multiplex PCR, while the TCRdb copy is restricted to in-frame clones and leaves out a portion. This repertoire shows around 130,000 clones, approximately 80% found once; its top ten account for 2.7%. Input material: PBMCs. These receptors were obtained from a boy aged 2-9 years in good health and CMV-seronegative. Each CDR3 is given with its conserved first and last residue. The D gene is left open where the match is weak. Expanded clones are given a class, and other clones once, few, many or no size at all.

CDR3nt: TGTGCCAGCAGTGAAGCGCCCAGGGCGACTAACTATGGCTACACCTTC
CDR3aa: CASSEAPRATNYGYTF
j_gene: TRBJ1-2
v_gene: TRBV6-1
abundance: few
d_gene: .

CDR3nt: TGCGCCAGCAGCACTGGGACTAGCGGGAGCAGTGGAGAGACCCAGTACTTC
CDR3aa: CASSTGTSGSSGETQYF
j_gene: TRBJ2-5
v_gene: TRBV5-1
abundance: .
d_gene: TRBD2

CDR3nt: TGCGCCAGCACCTCGGGTAACCCCCTAGCCACAGATACGCAGTATTTT
CDR3aa: CASTSGNPLATDTQYF
j_gene: TRBJ2-3
v_gene: TRBV5-1
abundance: once
d_gene: .

CDR3nt: TGTGCCAGCAGCTTAGGGGCAGGGGTCTTCCACGAGCAGTACTTC
CDR3aa: CASSLGAGVFHEQYF
j_gene: TRBJ2-7
v_gene: TRBV11-3
abundance: .
d_gene: .

CDR3nt: TGTGCCAGCAGTGCAGGAGGGGGCTATGCGGAAGAGACCCAGTACTTC
CDR3aa: CASSAGGGYAEETQYF
j_gene: TRBJ2-5
v_gene: TRBV2
abundance: few
d_gene: .

CDR3nt: TGCGCCAGCAGCCAAGAAGAGGGGGCGCCCCAAGAGACCCAGTACTTC
CDR3aa: CASSQEEGAPQETQYF
j_gene: TRBJ2-5
v_gene: TRBV4-1
abundance: .
d_gene: TRBD1

CDR3nt: TGTGCCATCAATCAGCGAGACACAGATACGCAGTATTTT
CDR3aa: CAINQRDTDTQYF
j_gene: TRBJ2-3
v_gene: TRBV10-3
abundance: .
d_gene: .

CDR3nt: TGTGCCAGCAGGGCTGGGGGGTGGCAGGAAACGTATGGCTACACCTTC
CDR3aa: CASRAGGWQETYGYTF
j_gene: TRBJ1-2
v_gene: TRBV2
abundance: .
d_gene: .

CDR3nt: TGTTCCAGCAGCTTAGAGATAGTTAATTTCCGGGACAGGATCCACGAGCAGTACTTC
CDR3aa: CSSSLEIVNFRDRIHEQYF
j_gene: TRBJ2-7
v_gene: TRBV7-9
abundance: .
d_gene: TRBD1

CDR3nt: TGTGCCAGCAGCTTTACAGGGAACTATGGCTACACCTTC
CDR3aa: CASSFTGNYGYTF
j_gene: TRBJ1-2
v_gene: TRBV7-2
abundance: .
d_gene: .

CDR3nt: TGTGCCAGCAGCTTAAGCGGGGGGGCCACAGATACGCAGTATTTT
CDR3aa: CASSLSGGATDTQYF
j_gene: TRBJ2-3
v_gene: TRBV7-3
abundance: .
d_gene: TRBD2

CDR3nt: TGTGCCAGCTCACCTCTCCGGGACATCTATGGCTACACCTTC
CDR3aa: CASSPLRDIYGYTF
j_gene: TRBJ1-2
v_gene: TRBV18
abundance: .
d_gene: .

CDR3nt: TGTGCCAGTCGAGGGGGGGCTAGCACAGATACGCAGTATTTT
CDR3aa: CASRGGASTDTQYF
j_gene: TRBJ2-3
v_gene: TRBV7-9
abundance: .
d_gene: .

CDR3nt: TGTGCCAGCAGGGCAGACAGGGCTGGTATTATTGGCTACACCTTC
CDR3aa: CASRADRAGIIGYTF
j_gene: TRBJ1-2
v_gene: TRBV6-1
abundance: .
d_gene: TRBD1

CDR3nt: TGCAGCGTTCGAGGGGGCTCTCCTAATGAGCAGTTCTTC
CDR3aa: CSVRGGSPNEQFF
j_gene: TRBJ2-1
v_gene: TRBV29-1
abundance: few
d_gene: TRBD1

CDR3nt: TGTGCCATCAGCCGGACAGGGGGCCAGCAGCCCCAGCATTTT
CDR3aa: CAISRTGGQQPQHF
j_gene: TRBJ1-5
v_gene: TRBV10-3
abundance: few
d_gene: TRBD1

CDR3nt: TGTGCCAGCAGCCCCGGGACAGGTTCTAGCAATCAGCCCCAGCATTTT
CDR3aa: CASSPGTGSSNQPQHF
j_gene: TRBJ1-5
v_gene: TRBV5-6
abundance: few
d_gene: TRBD1

CDR3nt: TGTGCCAGCAGCAGACAGGGAGCTAACTATGGCTACACCTTC
CDR3aa: CASSRQGANYGYTF
j_gene: TRBJ1-2
v_gene: TRBV5-5
abundance: .
d_gene: TRBD1

CDR3nt: TGTGCCAGTAGTATCGGAGGCCGCGCACACACTGAAGCTTTCTTT
CDR3aa: CASSIGGRAHTEAFF
j_gene: TRBJ1-1
v_gene: TRBV19
abundance: .
d_gene: .

CDR3nt: TGTGCCAGCAGGATGACAGGGAGCTCCTACAATGAGCAGCTCTTC
CDR3aa: CASRMTGSSYNEQLF
j_gene: TRBJ2-1
v_gene: TRBV7-9
abundance: .
d_gene: TRBD1

CDR3nt: TGTGCCAGTAGTAACGGACTAGCGGGGTCAGAAGATACGCAGTATTTT
CDR3aa: CASSNGLAGSEDTQYF
j_gene: TRBJ2-3
v_gene: TRBV19
abundance: .
d_gene: TRBD2

CDR3nt: TGCGCCAGCAGCGTGGACACAGGGGCCCACACAGATACGCAGTATTTT
CDR3aa: CASSVDTGAHTDTQYF
j_gene: TRBJ2-3
v_gene: TRBV5-1
abundance: .
d_gene: TRBD1

CDR3nt: TGTGCCAGCCGTGGGGCCCTCTCCTCCTATAATTCACCCCTCCACTTT
CDR3aa: CASRGALSSYNSPLHF
j_gene: TRBJ1-6
v_gene: TRBV19
abundance: .
d_gene: .

CDR3nt: TGTGCCAGCAGCCAAGACGCGGGGGGGCCCGGGGAGCTGTTTTTT
CDR3aa: CASSQDAGGPGELFF
j_gene: TRBJ2-2
v_gene: TRBV4-2
abundance: .
d_gene: TRBD2

CDR3nt: TGTGCCAGCTCCGAACCCAGCCGGCGGCTTGAAGCTTTCTTT
CDR3aa: CASSEPSRRLEAFF
j_gene: TRBJ1-1
v_gene: TRBV19
abundance: few
d_gene: .

CDR3nt: TGTGCCAGCAGTCTAGGTGGATTGAACACTGAAGCTTTCTTT
CDR3aa: CASSLGGLNTEAFF
j_gene: TRBJ1-1
v_gene: TRBV27
abundance: .
d_gene: .

CDR3nt: TGTGCCAGCAGCCCCTTCGGGGGGAGCAATGAGCAGTTCTTC
CDR3aa: CASSPFGGSNEQFF
j_gene: TRBJ2-1
v_gene: TRBV7-6
abundance: .
d_gene: TRBD2

CDR3nt: TGCGCCAGCAGCCATGCGGACAGATCGATCAAAACACCCCTCCACTTT
CDR3aa: CASSHADRSIKTPLHF
j_gene: TRBJ1-6
v_gene: TRBV4-3
abundance: .
d_gene: .